This paragraph reports one T cell receptor (beta chain). The antigen it binds to is not known. The input lacks base qualities; no much larger clone sits a single base away. These data are taken from a study of blood T cell repertoires in COVID-19 (dated by TCRdb to 2020 to 2022). About the study as a whole: Collaborator samples came from the United States, Italy and Spain and covered acute and convalescent phases of COVID-19. The material from the prospective study consisted of cDNA or gDNA derived from T cells, B-cell-depleted T cells, or PBMCs. Subjects who had been exposed to COVID-19, were actively infected with it, or had recovered from it provided the deeply sampled blood TCRbeta repertoires that made up the dataset. The repertoires were released in a freely available public database meant as a resource for research on the immune response to SARS-CoV-2. Samples came from the ongoing ImmuneRACE study (first 160 participants) plus 1,254 subjects from 6 global collaborators. A de-identified subject ID, COVID-19 status, age in years and sex were almost always included in the sample metadata. Where HLA class I and class II types were available, the types were taken from metadata supplied by the sample provider, not from assay-based typing. Here is what the overall study found, with its caveats: The quantity of clinical and demographic metadata differed by source and by participant and was supplied without curation.

In the prospective study, participants were roughly 18 to 100 years old, resided in fewer than 25 geographic areas of the United States, and were enrolled through a virtual design. To assign participants to cohorts, the prospective study relied on clinical history that participants themselves reported in a screening survey and a study questionnaire. Recovered participants in ImmuneRACE Cohort 3 were defined by two consecutive negative NP/OP PCR tests, clearance by a healthcare professional, or resolution of symptoms. In the prospective study, mobile phlebotomists collected whole blood, serum and a nasopharyngeal or oropharyngeal swab from each participant. Prospective study participants could optionally give additional blood draws and questionnaires over an approximately two-month period. Before DNA extraction, blood samples from the prospective study were shipped at room temperature or frozen.

TCRbeta CDR3 regions were amplified from genomic DNA using the immunoSEQ Assay, a bias-controlled multiplex PCR. From the authors' description of their analysis: Nucleated cell counts per sample were estimated from amplification of reference gene primers within the assay. Sequence reads were collapsed and filtered to measure the absolute abundance of every unique TCRbeta CDR3 rearrangement. For each sample, productive Simpson clonality was calculated as the square root of Simpson's diversity index across productive rearrangements. What TCRdb holds here is the immuneACCESS table cut down to in-frame rearrangements. Part of the clones is not present; checked against another copy, under half of the missing clones reflect an unresolved V gene, and the others are unexplained. The DNA gave D and trimming, while V, J and clone size come from that table. The sample yields about 250,000 clones; approximately 84% were counted once. Jointly, the top ten make up approximately 1.6% of the sample.

Input material: PBMCs or T cells enriched from blood (not recorded which). This clonotype was obtained from a man in his forties or fifties who had recovered from COVID-19.

The CDR3 loop reads CASSLGTGVPETQYF. The nucleotides read TGTGCCAGCAGTTTAGGGACAGGGGTCCCAGAGACCCAGTACTTC. The chain couples TRBV28 to TRBJ2-5, and 10 junction bases match TRBD1. The CDR3 spans 15 residues, from the cysteine through the phenylalanine. The only DNA kept is the CDR3, 45 bases in frame from the first base. V and J are trimmed by 2 bases and 4 bases, and the gene matches miss 4 bases of the junction. Sequences MDHEN (CDR1) and SYDVKM (CDR2) are obtained from the germline V gene.